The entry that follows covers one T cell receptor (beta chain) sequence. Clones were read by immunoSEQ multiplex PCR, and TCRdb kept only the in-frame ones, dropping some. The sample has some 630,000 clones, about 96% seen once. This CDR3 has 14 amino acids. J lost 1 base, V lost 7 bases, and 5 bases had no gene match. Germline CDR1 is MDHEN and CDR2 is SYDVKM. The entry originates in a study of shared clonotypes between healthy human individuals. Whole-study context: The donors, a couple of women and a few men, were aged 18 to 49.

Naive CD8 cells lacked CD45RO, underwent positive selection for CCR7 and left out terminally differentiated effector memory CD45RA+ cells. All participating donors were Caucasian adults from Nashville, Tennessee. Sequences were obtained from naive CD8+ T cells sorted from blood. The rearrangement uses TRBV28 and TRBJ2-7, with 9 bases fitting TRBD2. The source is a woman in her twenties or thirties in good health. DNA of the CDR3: TGTGCCAGCATAGGAGCGGGAGGATCCTACGAGCAGTACTTC. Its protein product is CASIGAGGSYEQYF.